The 22 T cell receptor beta chains given below trace back to one sample, sequenced in a study of shared T cell receptors in the human thymus. The data were produced by immunoSEQ multiplex PCR, yet TCRdb's version contains in-frame clones alone and is incomplete. The sample includes about 380,000 clones, around 95% of them seen just once. The sample comprised thymocytes. The receptors were sampled from a human donor.

V and J are TRBV6-1 and TRBJ1-5; D unresolved. CDR3 length: 14 amino acids. CDR1 MNHNS and CDR2 SASEGT come from the germline V gene. The V gene lost 5 bases and the J gene lost 0 bases, with 8 bases spanning the gap. CDR3 protein: CASSQRTSNQPQHF. DNA for the CDR3: TGTGCCAGCAGTCAAAGGACTAGCAATCAGCCCCAGCATTTT.

The chain employs TRBV14 and TRBJ2-3; TRBD1 might be the D (6 bases). Trimming removed 0 bases at V and 6 bases at J, with 22 bases between. CDR3 length equals 18 residues. From germline, CDR1 is SGHDN and CDR2 FVKESK. Here the CDR3 reads CASSQDGKTGLVEDTQYF. Here the CDR3 DNA reads TGTGCCAGCAGCCAAGACGGCAAGACAGGTCTAGTGGAGGATACGCAGTATTTT.

The J gene is TRBJ2-7, the V gene TRBV11-2; D is uncertain. The CDR3 covers 11 residues. Trimming removed 0 bases from V and 6 bases from J, with 3 bases in between. Germline-derived CDR1 and CDR2 are SGHAT and FQNNGV. The CDR3 sequence: CASSLDGEQYF. DNA of the CDR3: TGTGCCAGCAGCTTAGACGGCGAGCAGTACTTC. Combining the CDR3 with reference TRBV11-2 and TRBJ2-7 gives the whole variable domain EAGVAQSPRYKIIEKRQSVAFWCNPISGHATLYWYQQILGQGPKLLIQFQNNGVVDDSQLPKDRFSAERLKGVDSTLKIQPAKLEDSAVYLCASSLDGEQYFGPGTRLTVT.

This clone has only a few counts. The chain recombines TRBV19 with TRBJ1-2; D is uncertain. Germline CDR1 and CDR2: LNHDA and SQIVND (reference sequence). Between the trimmed V and J ends, which lost 2 bases and 4 bases, there was a span of 8 bases. The CDR3 is made up of 13 amino acids. DNA for the CDR3: TGTGCCAGTAGTATACCCCGGAGCTATGGCTACACCTTC. Its translation is CASSIPRSYGYTF.

V and J are TRBV6-6 and TRBJ2-7; 8 nucleotides agree with TRBD2. The germline V gene encodes CDR1 MNHNY and CDR2 SVGAGI (reference sequence). Unmatched junction bases numbered 3, after V lost 11 bases and J lost 0 bases. The CDR3 sequence is 12 residues long. The CDR3 coding sequence is TGTGCCGCTAGCGGGCCCTCCTACGAGCAGTACTTC. Protein: CAASGPSYEQYF.

The rearrangement joins TRBV21-1 to TRBJ1-5. TRBV21-1 is shown as a pseudogene. CDR3 size: 15 residues. The CDR3 region is CASSSRDLGGQPQHF. DNA of the CDR3: TGTGCCAGCAGCAGCCGGGACTTAGGGGGACAGCCCCAGCATTTT.

The V and J genes are TRBV29-1 and TRBJ2-1; D unclear. The ends were cut back, 5 bases at V and 6 bases at J, with 20 bases in the middle. This CDR3 spans 15 amino acids. Germline CDR1 reads SQVTM; CDR2 reads ANQGSEA. CDR3 sequence reads: CSVQPRRAKFNEQFF. CDR3 nucleotides: TGCAGCGTTCAACCCCGAAGGGCTAAATTCAATGAGCAGTTCTTC.

V and J are TRBV7-6 and TRBJ1-1; no definite D call. CDR3 size: 14 residues. Germline V gene data show CDR1 as SGHVS and CDR2 as FNYEAQ. Trimming left V 1 base short and J 5 bases short, with 11 bases between. The CDR3 bases are TGTGCCAGCAGCTTAGGACATACATTGACTGAAGCTTTCTTT. Translated: CASSLGHTLTEAFF.

This sequence joins TRBV7-2 and TRBJ2-7; no firm D call. Looked up from germline, CDR1 is SGHTA and CDR2 is FQGNSA. CDR3 length: 15 residues. Trimming shortened V by 1 base and J by 0 bases, and 10 bases separated the two germline ends. CDR3 sequence: CASSLEGRTSYEQYF. In DNA form, the CDR3 reads TGTGCCAGCAGCTTAGAAGGACGGACCTCCTACGAGCAGTACTTC.

The CDR3 nucleotides are TGTGCCAGCAGCACCGGGACTAGTACTTACAATGAGCAGTTCTTC. It yields the protein CASSTGTSTYNEQFF. The rearrangement joins TRBV6-4 to TRBJ2-1, with TRBD2 matching 8 bases. This CDR3 has 15 residues. The V gene's germline CDR1 is MRHNA and CDR2 SNTAGT. After removal of 6 bases from V and 4 bases from J, the junction contained 8 bases not matched to a gene.

The chain is built from TRBV19 and TRBJ1-5; D possibly corresponds to TRBD1 (5 bases). The CDR3 loop spans 13 amino acids. V lost 10 bases and J 0 bases, leaving 10 bases between the germline ends. The germline CDR1 and CDR2 sequences are LNHDA and SQIVND (reference sequence). CDR3 amino acids: CATKGYSNQPQHF. The CDR3 DNA reads TGTGCCACCAAGGGGTATAGCAATCAGCCCCAGCATTTT.

The chain combines TRBV30 with TRBJ2-3; D call uncertain. Trimming took 8 bases from V and 3 from J, leaving 9 bases between them. The CDR3 has 11 residues. Germline V gene lookup returns CDR1 GTSNPN and CDR2 SVGIG (reference sequence). CDR3 in DNA: TGTGCCCTTACCGGAACAGATACGCAGTATTTT. This codes for CALTGTDTQYF. Full variable domain (missing parts from reference TRBV30 and TRBJ2-3): SQTIHQWPATLVQPVGSPLSLECTVEGTSNPNLYWYRQAAGRGLQLLFYSVGIGQISSEVPQNLSASRPQDRQFILSSKKLLLSDSGFYLCALTGTDTQYFGPGTRLTVL.

The chain links TRBV10-2 to TRBJ1-2; D remains ambiguous. Germline CDR1 is WSHSY and CDR2 is SAAADI. The CDR3 spans 14 residues. V was shortened by 4 bases and J by 3 bases, with 12 bases between the two germline ends. CDR3 in amino acids: CASSVQEDHYGYTF. The CDR3 nucleotides are TGCGCCAGCAGTGTCCAGGAGGATCACTATGGCTACACCTTC.

The genes are TRBV7-9 and TRBJ2-1; D could derive from TRBD1 or TRBD2 (6 bases each). The CDR3 is 12 amino acids. V lost 5 bases, J lost 13 bases, and 15 bases lay in between. Germline values: CDR1 SEHNR, CDR2 FQNEAQ (reference sequence). The CDR3 coding sequence is TGTGCCAGCAGCCTCGGGACCGGGGGCCAGTTCTTC. Its protein product is CASSLGTGGQFF.

The V and J genes are TRBV7-8 and TRBJ2-1, with 7 nucleotides matching TRBD2. V lost 4 bases and J lost 5; bases outside the gene matches: 11. This CDR3 comprises 16 residues. From germline, CDR1 is SGHVS and CDR2 FQNEAQ. The CDR3 nucleotides are TGTGCCAGCAGCTCCGACCTGGGGAGGGACCACAATGAGCAGTTCTTC. Translated, it gives CASSSDLGRDHNEQFF.

This clone was detected only once. The rearrangement links TRBV5-1 to TRBJ1-1, with 9 bases identical to TRBD1. CDR1 and CDR2 (germline): SGHRS, YFSETQ. CDR3 length: 18 residues. Trimming at V came to 0 bases and at J to 1 base, leaving 10 bases not matched to a gene. The CDR3 is CASSLERDRATSNTEAFF. CDR3 sequence (DNA): TGCGCCAGCAGCTTGGAACGGGACAGGGCCACCTCGAACACTGAAGCTTTCTTT.

The V gene is TRBV7-9, the J gene TRBJ2-7; a weak D match, TRBD1 (6 bases). CDR1 is SEHNR and CDR2 is FQNEAQ in the germline V gene (reference sequence). Trimming left V 4 bases short and J 0 bases short, with 16 bases between. This CDR3 spans 16 amino acids. In nucleotides, the CDR3 is TGTGCCAGCAGCTCACCCGGGACATCGAGCTCCTACGAGCAGTACTTC. This codes for CASSSPGTSSSYEQYF. The variable domain in full, completed from reference TRBV7-9 and TRBJ2-7, reads DTGVSQNPRHKITKRGQNVTFRCDPISEHNRLYWYRQTLGQGPEFLTYFQNEAQLEKSRLLSDRFSAERPKGSFSTLEIQRTEQGDSAMYLCASSSPGTSSSYEQYFGPGTRLTVT.

The chain links TRBV28 to TRBJ2-7, with 7 bases that match TRBD1. CDR3 length: 14 residues. Germline loops: CDR1 MDHEN, CDR2 SYDVKM. V lost 6 bases and J lost 3; bases outside the gene matches: 8. The CDR3 loop is CASRIQGQIYEQYF. CDR3 coding DNA: TGTGCCAGCAGGATCCAGGGACAGATCTACGAGCAGTACTTC.

This chain links TRBV19 with TRBJ1-4; D uncertain. The ends were cut back, 6 bases at V and 3 bases at J, with 14 bases in the middle. The CDR3 is 15 residues long. Per germline, CDR1 LNHDA and CDR2 SQIVND (reference sequence). CDR3: CASSSKPRANEKLFF. The CDR3 DNA reads TGTGCCAGTAGCTCTAAACCGAGAGCTAATGAAAAACTGTTTTTT.

V and J are TRBV5-4 and TRBJ1-1; TRBD1 matches 7 bases. The CDR3 totals 13 residues. Germline CDR1 SGHNT, CDR2 YYREEE (reference sequence). V shed 4 bases, J shed 5 bases, and the junction held 5 bases outside the gene matches. In nucleotides, the CDR3 is TGTGCCAGCAGCCCAACAGGGGTTACTGAAGCTTTCTTT. Its translation is CASSPTGVTEAFF. The whole variable domain, filled in from reference TRBV5-4 and TRBJ1-1, reads ETGVTQSPTHLIKTRGQQVTLRCSSQSGHNTVSWYQQALGQGPQFIFQYYREEENGRGNFPPRFSGLQFPNYSSELNVNALELDDSALYLCASSPTGVTEAFFGQGTRLTVV.

The chain is built from TRBV5-1 and TRBJ2-1; 12 positions agree with TRBD2. Germline CDR1 and CDR2: SGHRS and YFSETQ. Losses at the gene ends were 6 bases for V and 2 bases for J; bases not matched to a gene: 3. This CDR3 comprises 15 residues. CDR3 nucleotides: TGCGCCAGCACCGGACTAGCGGGGACCTACAATGAGCAGTTCTTC. Translation: CASTGLAGTYNEQFF.

The CDR3 sequence: CASSQDLRLHTNTQYF. In nucleotides, the CDR3 is TGCGCCAGCAGCCAAGATTTAAGGCTACACACGAATACGCAGTATTTT. This chain links TRBV4-3 with TRBJ2-3; D unclear. Trimming pared 0 bases from V and 7 bases from J, leaving 17 bases between. The germline gives CDR1 LGHNA, CDR2 YSLEER. The length of the CDR3 is 16 residues.